Presented here are 5 T cell receptor beta chains from one specimen sequenced in a study of blood T cells in healthy people across ages. A J-beta primer mix and a sample-barcoded 5' primer were used in a second PCR of roughly 6 to 11 cycles. TCRdb reanalysed the 5' RACE reads using MiXCR and keeps one entry per CDR3 protein. The data show 1.5 million to 2 million distinct CDR3 sequences, 28% seen once. Sequencing was performed on blood. The receptors come from a woman in her 30s in good health.

The chain is built from TRBV6-2 or TRBV6-3 and TRBJ2-4, with a possible D match to TRBD2 (5 bases). The germline V and J ends were trimmed by 9 bases and 13 bases, with 34 bases remaining between them. This CDR3 has 17 residues. Germline V gene data show CDR1 as MNHEY and CDR2 as SVGEGT. The CDR3 DNA reads as TGTGCCAGATTCACTCAAATTTCTAGCAGGAAAAAGGAAGAGCAGTACTTC. Its translation is CARFTQISSRKKEEQYF.

This chain joins TRBV27 and TRBJ1-4; 10 nucleotides agree with TRBD1. The CDR3 extends over 15 amino acids. J was trimmed by 8 bases and V by 5 bases; bases with no gene match: 8. Per germline, CDR1 MNHEY and CDR2 SMNVEV (reference sequence). DNA of the CDR3: TGTGCCAGCAGTCCTAGACAGGGGGCGCCGGAAAAACTGTTTTTT. Translation: CASSPRQGAPEKLFF.

The V and J genes are TRBV5-5 and TRBJ1-1; D not certain. Germline V gene sequence: CDR1 SGHKS, CDR2 YYEKEE (reference sequence). V lost 0 bases and J 4 bases, leaving 10 bases between the germline ends. This CDR3 comprises 14 residues. This CDR3 reads CASSLVGRSTEAFF. CDR3 bases: TGTGCCAGCAGCTTGGTGGGTAGGAGCACTGAAGCTTTCTTT.

The chain uses TRBV12-3 or TRBV12-4 and TRBJ2-2, with 7 bases aligning to TRBD1. V was pared by 6 bases and J by 0 bases, with 4 bases of the junction left unmatched. The CDR3 loop spans 15 amino acids. CDR3 coding DNA: TGTGCCAGCAGGAGACAGGGATCGAACACCGGGGAGCTGTTTTTT. This sequence encodes CASRRQGSNTGELFF.

Only a few counts were recorded for this clonotype. V gene TRBV27 combines with J gene TRBJ2-7, with TRBD2 matching over 8 bases. Germline CDR1 is MNHEY and CDR2 is SMNVEV (reference sequence). With 8 bases clipped from V and 3 bases from J, the junction kept 9 bases outside the gene matches. The CDR3 is 14 amino acids. The CDR3 DNA reads as TGTGCCAGCTCTCCGGGACTAGGAGGCTACGAGCAGTACTTC. Its translation is CASSPGLGGYEQYF.